This passage covers 29 T cell receptor beta chains from one sample sequenced in a study of somatic mutations in cytotoxic T cells in rheumatoid arthritis. The method was immunoSEQ multiplex PCR; TCRdb's version includes in-frame clones alone and lacks a portion of them. The sample holds 16,000 or so clones, 65% to 80% seen once. Sequences were obtained from CD8+ T cells sorted from blood. The receptors were sampled from an adult with rheumatoid arthritis.

A word on this clone: Other nucleotide sequences from this sample produce the same CDR3. J is TRBJ2-7 and V is TRBV5-1; 9 bases align to TRBD1. Germline V gene sequence: CDR1 SGHRS, CDR2 YFSETQ. This CDR3 comprises 14 residues. V lost 0 bases, J lost 4 bases, and 2 bases stayed unmatched. For the CDR3, the DNA is TGCGCCAGCAGCTTGGGGACAGGGGCATACGAGCAGTACTTC. It yields the protein CASSLGTGAYEQYF.

V gene TRBV6-5 combines with J gene TRBJ1-2, with D possibly being TRBD1 (5 bases). Trimming shortened V by 6 bases and J by 6 bases, and 20 bases separated the two germline ends. Looked up from germline, CDR1 is MNHEY and CDR2 is SVGAGI. The CDR3 totals 15 residues. CDR3 residues: CASRTPAEGMNGYTF. CDR3 coding DNA: TGTGCCAGCAGGACCCCCGCAGAGGGGATGAATGGCTACACCTTC.

This clone was recorded once. The chain combines TRBV10-3 with TRBJ2-7; 11 bases align to TRBD1. V lost 7 bases to trimming and J lost 4 bases; unmatched junction nucleotides: 6. CDR1 is ENHRY, CDR2 SYGVKD, per germline. The length of the CDR3 is 14 residues. The CDR3 DNA is TGTGCCATCACCGGGGACAGGGGGGATTACGAGCAGTACTTC. It codes for CAITGDRGDYEQYF.

This chain joins TRBV18 and TRBJ2-3; 8 bases map to TRBD2. V gave up 2 bases and J gave up 5 bases; unmatched junction bases: 6. CDR3 size: 15 residues. Germline V gives CDR1 KGHSH, CDR2 LQKENI. As DNA, the CDR3 is TGTGCCAGCTCACCAACGGGGGGGGCTGGAGATACGCAGTATTTT. Amino acids: CASSPTGGAGDTQYF.

This clone has a handful of counts. The V and J genes are TRBV9 and TRBJ2-7; TRBD2 agrees at 10 bases. V shed 0 bases, J shed 2 bases, and the junction held 5 bases outside the gene matches. The CDR3 loop spans 16 amino acids. Germline CDR1 SGDLS, CDR2 YYNGEE. The CDR3 protein is CASSVAASGGTYEQYF. In DNA, the CDR3 is TGTGCCAGCAGCGTAGCCGCTAGCGGGGGAACCTACGAGCAGTACTTC.

This clone was picked up one time. The V gene is TRBV5-5, the J gene TRBJ2-1; TRBD2 aligns across 9 bases. Germline values: CDR1 SGHKS, CDR2 YYEKEE (reference sequence). Trimming cost V 2 bases and J 0 bases; bases outside gene matches: 12. The CDR3 runs to 19 residues. CDR3 amino acids: CASSFESGGPVHSYNEQFF. DNA of the CDR3: TGTGCCAGCAGCTTTGAAAGCGGGGGGCCCGTTCACTCCTACAATGAGCAGTTCTTC.

This chain uses TRBV29-1 with TRBJ2-3, with D unresolved. The ends were cut back, 2 bases at V and 3 bases at J, with 6 bases in the middle. Germline-derived CDR1 and CDR2 are SQVTM and ANQGSEA. This CDR3 has 12 amino acids. CDR3 amino acids: CSVERRTDTQYF. The CDR3 DNA sequence: TGCAGCGTTGAAAGGCGGACAGATACGCAGTATTTT.

The gene calls are TRBV5-1 and TRBJ2-7, with D possibly being TRBD1 (6 bases). The V and J ends lost 0 bases and 1 base respectively, with 11 bases between them. This CDR3 has 15 residues. Germline lookup yields CDR1 SGHRS and CDR2 YFSETQ. The CDR3 nucleotides read TGCGCCAGCAGCTTGGGGACAGCCGGTTCCTACGAGCAGTACTTC. It codes for CASSLGTAGSYEQYF.

The chain has TRBV7-9 and TRBJ2-5; the D gene is possibly TRBD1 (6 bases). V was pared by 3 bases and J by 3 bases, with 11 bases between. This CDR3 has 14 residues. Germline-derived CDR1 and CDR2 are SEHNR and FQNEAQ (reference sequence). The CDR3 here is CASSFWTEEETQYF. For the CDR3, the DNA is TGTGCCAGCAGCTTTTGGACAGAGGAAGAGACCCAGTACTTC. Based on the CDR3 plus reference TRBV7-9 and TRBJ2-5, the full variable domain is DTGVSQNPRHKITKRGQNVTFRCDPISEHNRLYWYRQTLGQGPEFLTYFQNEAQLEKSRLLSDRFSAERPKGSFSTLEIQRTEQGDSAMYLCASSFWTEEETQYFGPGTRLLVL.

The chain carries TRBV7-9 and TRBJ2-7; tentatively, D is TRBD1 or TRBD2 (5 bases each). In germline, CDR1 is SEHNR, CDR2 FQNEAQ (reference sequence). Between the trimmed V and J ends, which lost 3 bases and 5 bases, there was a span of 5 bases. This CDR3 is 11 amino acids long. Here the CDR3 reads CASSLGDEQYF. The CDR3 DNA is TGTGCCAGCAGCTTGGGGGACGAGCAGTACTTC.

This chain connects TRBV7-9 to TRBJ2-7, with 12 bases fitting TRBD2. V dropped 3 bases and J dropped 6; count of bases not matched to a gene: 6. The CDR3 loop spans 15 amino acids. Germline V gene lookup returns CDR1 SEHNR and CDR2 FQNEAQ (reference sequence). CDR3 sequence: CASSFLLAGGIEQYF. CDR3 coding DNA: TGTGCCAGCAGCTTCCTACTAGCGGGGGGAATCGAGCAGTACTTC.

The chain carries TRBV27 and TRBJ2-1, with D unclear. V shed 4 bases and J shed 1 base, with 5 bases lying between them. Germline V gives CDR1 MNHEY, CDR2 SMNVEV (reference sequence). The CDR3 contains 13 residues. The CDR3 sequence: CASSSRSYNEQFF. The CDR3 coding sequence is TGTGCCAGCAGTTCCAGGTCCTACAATGAGCAGTTCTTC.

This clone was seen more than once but under ten times. The genes are TRBV30 and TRBJ1-1, with a tentative D call TRBD1 (5 bases). V was shortened by 5 bases and J by 0 bases, with 10 bases between the two germline ends. Germline loops: CDR1 GTSNPN, CDR2 SVGIG (reference sequence). The CDR3 runs to 13 residues. The CDR3 DNA sequence: TGTGCCTGGGCCGGGACGGTGAACACTGAAGCTTTCTTT. Its translation: CAWAGTVNTEAFF.

The chain joins TRBV19 to TRBJ2-7; D call uncertain. The CDR3 extends over 13 amino acids. Deletions cut 8 bases from V and 1 base from J, with 12 bases between. In germline, CDR1 is LNHDA, CDR2 SQIVND (reference sequence). The CDR3 loop reads CASGQRPSYEQYF. In DNA, the CDR3 is TGTGCCAGTGGGCAGAGGCCGTCCTACGAGCAGTACTTC.

The rearrangement uses TRBV9 and TRBJ1-6, with a possible D match to TRBD1 (6 bases). The CDR3 loop spans 14 amino acids. In germline, CDR1 is SGDLS, CDR2 YYNGEE. Trimming took off 4 bases at V and 7 bases at J, with 12 bases between the two ends. CDR3 sequence (DNA): TGTGCCAGCAGCCCCGCTGGGACAAATTCACCCCTCCACTTT. Translation gives CASSPAGTNSPLHF.

This clone was recorded once. The V gene is TRBV5-1, the J gene TRBJ2-7; TRBD2 might be the D (6 bases). This CDR3 contains 16 residues. CDR1 is SGHRS and CDR2 is YFSETQ in the germline V gene. Trimming cost V 0 bases and J 3 bases, with 16 bases left between them. The CDR3 sequence is CASSLVGGIPSYEQYF. For the CDR3, the DNA is TGCGCCAGCAGCTTGGTCGGGGGAATACCAAGCTACGAGCAGTACTTC.

A note on this clone: Germline and junction disagree at one end, which may indicate a read error. In DNA form, the CDR3 reads TGTGCCACCAGCGGATCGCTGGGGTACAATGAGCAGTTCTTC. Protein product: CATSGSLGYNEQFF. The rearrangement joins TRBV14 to TRBJ2-1, with D tentatively TRBD2 (5 bases). This CDR3 has 14 residues. Germline CDR1 SGHDN, CDR2 FVKESK.

V and J are TRBV6-5 and TRBJ2-4; D is tentatively TRBD1 or TRBD2 (5 bases each). The CDR3 covers 16 residues. CDR1 is MNHEY and CDR2 is SVGAGI in the germline V gene. The ends were cut back, 2 bases at V and 7 bases at J, with 18 bases in the middle. This CDR3 reads CASSYRGPRTGNIQYF. The DNA for the CDR3 is TGTGCCAGCAGTTACCGGGGCCCACGGACGGGGAACATTCAGTACTTC.

The chain joins TRBV5-6 to TRBJ2-5, with TRBD2 matching 9 bases. The V and J ends lost 3 bases and 4 bases, in that order; junction bases with no gene match: 4. Germline-derived CDR1 and CDR2 are SGHDT and YYEEEE. The CDR3 is made up of 14 amino acids. CDR3 sequence (DNA): TGTGCCAGCAGCTGGGCGGGGGGGCCAGAGACCCAGTACTTC. Amino acid sequence: CASSWAGGPETQYF.

This chain uses TRBV5-1 with TRBJ1-2, with D hard to call. Germline V lookup: CDR1 SGHRS, CDR2 YFSETQ. The CDR3 is made up of 16 amino acids. Trimming cost V 4 bases and J 8 bases, with 24 bases left between them. The CDR3 reads CASSAEQDGRLGGYTF. CDR3 nucleotide sequence: TGCGCCAGCAGCGCAGAGCAGGACGGTCGGCTAGGCGGCTACACCTTC.

V is TRBV5-6 and J is TRBJ2-1; a possible D gene is TRBD1 (5 bases). The CDR3 sequence is 13 residues long. Per germline, CDR1 SGHDT and CDR2 YYEEEE. V shed 1 base and J shed 4 bases, with 6 bases lying between them. DNA of the CDR3: TGTGCCAGCAGCTTGCAGGGATACAATGAGCAGTTCTTC. It translates to CASSLQGYNEQFF.

The J gene is TRBJ2-1, the V gene TRBV9; D might be TRBD1 or TRBD2, each matching 6 bases. The CDR3 loop spans 16 amino acids. CDR1 and CDR2 from the germline V gene are SGDLS and YYNGEE. The ends were cut back, 4 bases at V and 9 bases at J, with 23 bases in the middle. The CDR3 sequence: CASSPGVGGTLGEQFF. CDR3 bases: TGTGCCAGCAGCCCAGGGGTGGGGGGCACCTTGGGTGAGCAGTTCTTC.

The V and J genes are TRBV7-9 and TRBJ2-1, with TRBD2 matching 8 bases. With 6 bases clipped from V and 9 bases from J, the junction kept 7 bases outside the gene matches. The CDR3 totals 13 residues. CDR1 is SEHNR, CDR2 FQNEAQ, per germline (reference sequence). This chain's CDR3 is CASRPGTRGEQFF. CDR3 nucleotide sequence: TGTGCCAGCAGACCCGGGACTAGAGGTGAGCAGTTCTTC. The full variable domain, rest sourced from reference TRBV7-9 and TRBJ2-1, is DTGVSQNPRHKITKRGQNVTFRCDPISEHNRLYWYRQTLGQGPEFLTYFQNEAQLEKSRLLSDRFSAERPKGSFSTLEIQRTEQGDSAMYLCASRPGTRGEQFFGPGTRLTVL.

The V gene is TRBV15, the J gene TRBJ2-1, with D possibly matching TRBD2 (5 bases). Germline lookup yields CDR1 LNHNV and CDR2 YYDKDF (reference sequence). The CDR3 is made up of 15 amino acids. Trimming left V 1 base short and J 1 base short, with 8 bases between. CDR3 region: CATSRADSSYNEQFF. The CDR3 DNA is TGTGCCACCAGCAGAGCGGACTCATCCTACAATGAGCAGTTCTTC.

The rearrangement uses TRBV11-2 and TRBJ2-1; 11 nucleotides align to TRBD1. Germline V gives CDR1 SGHAT, CDR2 FQNNGV. V lost 7 bases to trimming and J lost 4 bases; unmatched junction nucleotides: 3. The CDR3 has 14 residues. The chain's CDR3 is CASTGTGGYNEQFF. The CDR3 DNA is TGTGCCAGCACTGGGACAGGGGGATACAATGAGCAGTTCTTC. The full variable domain, with the rest looked up from reference TRBV11-2 and TRBJ2-1, is EAGVAQSPRYKIIEKRQSVAFWCNPISGHATLYWYQQILGQGPKLLIQFQNNGVVDDSQLPKDRFSAERLKGVDSTLKIQPAKLEDSAVYLCASTGTGGYNEQFFGPGTRLTVL.

Only a few counts were recorded for this clone. The chain carries TRBV6-1 and TRBJ1-2; D might be TRBD1 (5 bases). This CDR3 spans 10 amino acids. The V gene lost 8 bases and the J gene lost 8 bases, with 9 bases spanning the gap. Germline CDR1 and CDR2: MNHNS and SASEGT. Written as DNA, the CDR3 is TGTGCCAGCTCAGGGTTCGGCTACACCTTC. This codes for CASSGFGYTF.

The chain links TRBV30 to TRBJ1-2; unclear D gene. The CDR3 runs to 15 residues. V was cut by 3 bases and J by 5 bases, with 19 bases left in between. Germline loops: CDR1 GTSNPN, CDR2 SVGIG (reference sequence). In DNA form, the CDR3 reads TGTGCCTGGAGAGGGAACAAAAGGAAGTATTATGGCTACACCTTC. This translates into CAWRGNKRKYYGYTF.

V usage is TRBV21-1 and J usage is TRBJ2-7; the DNA was not compared with TRBD2, the D call given in the table. TRBV21-1 is given as a pseudogene. This CDR3 comprises 16 residues. The CDR3 protein is CASSVRRGGGQYEQYF. The CDR3 DNA reads TGTGCCAGCAGCGTACGTCGAGGCGGGGGGCAATACGAGCAGTACTTC.

This clone was detected only once. This rearrangement joins TRBV4-1 to TRBJ2-7; maybe TRBD2 (6 bases). Trimming cost V 0 bases and J 1 base, with 10 bases left between them. This CDR3 is 15 amino acids long. Germline CDR1 and CDR2: MGHRA and YSYEKL. The CDR3 coding sequence is TGCGCCAGCAGCCAAGATTGGGGGGTGTCCTACGAGCAGTACTTC. Its protein product is CASSQDWGVSYEQYF.